This T cell receptor (beta chain) appears in the sequencing data of a study of immune heterogeneity within non-small cell lung tumors. Whole-study context: Squamous cell carcinomas accounted for 4 of the tumors, non-squamous carcinomas for around 10, and 1 was not otherwise specified.

Multiplex PCR (32 V and 13 J primers) was used to amplify the TCR beta CDR3. Each CDR3 protein gets one entry after TCRdb re-called the multiplex PCR reads with MiXCR. The sample consists of around 2,200 distinct CDR3 sequences, roughly a third of them appearing once. Study-wide results and caveats: Recurrence of identical dominant CDR3 beta clonotypes was observed across intrapatient tumor sites, concomitant with site-unique high-frequency clones. For local T-cell clonality, the correlation with local tumor mutational burden was moderate but significant (R 0.3 to 0.4). Between one patient and another, high-frequency T-cell receptor beta clonotypes were largely distinct.

V lost 2 bases to trimming and J lost 4 bases, with 8 bases between them. CDR3 length: 13 residues. Germline V gene sequence: CDR1 SGHTA, CDR2 FQGTGA. The authors used about 600 ng of bulk tumor genomic DNA per sample as template. Each primary tumor yielded several biopsies, collected far apart from one another at surgery. The study enrolled patients with untreated, newly diagnosed non-small cell lung cancer who underwent curative surgery. This clonotype is termed medium-sized (0.01 to 0.1%). What it recognizes is unknown. The chain recombines TRBV7-3 with TRBJ2-5; D is possibly TRBD1 (6 bases). Sequencing was done on a sample of lung tumor tissue. The clonotype originates from a man between 65 and 85 years old with non-small cell lung cancer. The CDR3 DNA reads TGTGCCAGCAGCTTACAGGGGTCAGAGACCCAGTACTTC. It yields the protein CASSLQGSETQYF.